Listed below are T cell receptor beta chains from one sample, sequenced in a study of blood T cells in healthy people across ages. From the 5' RACE reads, TCRdb called clonotypes with MiXCR, one entry per CDR3 protein. The data contain roughly 860,000 distinct CDR3 sequences, under 80% of them singletons. Sequences were obtained from blood. These receptors all stem from a man aged 25 to 45 in good health. CDR3s include the opening cysteine and the closing phenylalanine or tryptophan. Each record gives: V gene, clone size, D gene, J gene, CDR3 protein, CDR3 DNA. D genes are given only for firm matches. Where a row states a size, it is once, few, many or the class of an expanded clone; other rows omit it.

TRBV10-3	few	.	TRBJ2-5	CAISVSGQETQYF	TGTGCCATCAGTGTTAGCGGTCAAGAGACCCAGTACTTC
TRBV24-1	.	.	TRBJ2-3	CATSREGVPDTQYF	TGTGCCACCAGTAGAGAGGGGGTGCCGGATACGCAGTATTTT
TRBV9	.	TRBD2	TRBJ2-2	CASSPTLAGTGELFF	TGTGCCAGCAGCCCAACCCTAGCGGGAACCGGGGAGCTGTTTTTT
TRBV6-2/TRBV6-3	.	TRBD2	TRBJ2-5	CASRSSGGAFETQYF	TGTGCCAGCAGAAGTAGCGGGGGGGCCTTCGAGACCCAGTACTTC
TRBV4-3	.	TRBD2	TRBJ2-3	CASSPGLAGGPSTDTQYF	TGCGCCAGCAGCCCCGGACTAGCGGGGGGACCGAGCACAGATACGCAGTATTTT
TRBV7-2	.	.	TRBJ2-4	CASSLTKNIQYF	TGTGCCAGCAGTCTGACCAAAAACATTCAGTACTTC
TRBV27	.	.	TRBJ2-4	CASSLFGGAKNIQYF	TGTGCCAGCAGTTTATTTGGGGGGGCCAAAAACATTCAGTACTTC
TRBV6-2/TRBV6-3	few	.	TRBJ2-3	CASSGHRETDTQYF	TGTGCCAGCAGTGGGCACAGGGAAACAGATACGCAGTATTTT
TRBV10-3	few	TRBD2	TRBJ2-3	CAISEGREADTQYF	TGTGCCATCAGTGAGGGCCGGGAGGCAGATACGCAGTATTTT
TRBV7-2	few	.	TRBJ2-1	CASSLDRRGNEQFF	TGTGCCAGCAGCTTAGATCGCAGGGGTAATGAGCAGTTCTTC
TRBV10-3	once	.	TRBJ2-2	CAISDQGRNTGELFF	TGTGCCATCAGTGATCAGGGCAGGAACACCGGGGAGCTGTTTTTT
TRBV5-1	few	.	TRBJ2-5	CASSLERVETQYF	TGTGCCAGCAGCTTGGAAAGAGTTGAGACCCAGTACTTC
TRBV10-3	.	.	TRBJ2-3	CAISESLRDTDTQYF	TGTGCCATCAGTGAATCACTCAGGGACACAGATACGCAGTATTTT
TRBV7-2	few	.	TRBJ2-7	CASSLEAGAAYEQYF	TGTGCCAGCAGCTTGGAAGCCGGGGCGGCCTACGAGCAGTACTTC
TRBV3-1	.	TRBD1	TRBJ1-1	CASMGTGPRAFF	TGTGCCAGCATGGGGACAGGTCCACGGGCTTTCTTT
TRBV6-2/TRBV6-3	.	.	TRBJ2-7	CASNRGGGSYNEQYF	TGTGCCAGCAACAGGGGGGGGGGCTCCTACAATGAGCAGTACTTC
TRBV20-1	few	.	TRBJ1-2	CSAEPFLQEGYTF	TGCAGTGCTGAACCCTTCCTTCAGGAGGGCTACACCTTC
TRBV7-2	.	TRBD1	TRBJ2-1	CASTWTGVSNEQFF	TGTGCCAGCACCTGGACAGGGGTGAGCAATGAGCAGTTCTTC
TRBV7-2	.	TRBD2	TRBJ2-7	CASSLVGGWSYEQYF	TGTGCCAGCAGCTTAGTGGGGGGGTGGTCCTACGAGCAGTACTTC
TRBV4-3	.	.	TRBJ2-7	CASSQAADYEQYF	TGCGCCAGCAGCCAAGCGGCCGACTACGAGCAGTACTTC
TRBV7-3	.	TRBD2	TRBJ2-3	CASSLTSGTTDTQYF	TGTGCCAGCAGCTTAACTAGCGGGACCACAGATACGCAGTATTTT
TRBV7-2	.	.	TRBJ2-7	CAGSAGDYNEQYF	TGTGCCGGCAGCGCCGGGGATTACAATGAGCAGTACTTC
TRBV5-1	few	.	TRBJ2-7	CARETGFYEQYF	TGCGCCAGAGAAACAGGATTCTACGAGCAGTACTTC
TRBV6-2/TRBV6-3	.	.	TRBJ1-1	CASSYDRDTEAFF	TGTGCCAGCAGTTACGATAGGGACACTGAAGCTTTCTTT
TRBV4-2	.	.	TRBJ2-7	CASSPERGGGYEQYF	TGTGCCAGCAGCCCGGAGAGAGGGGGGGGCTACGAGCAGTACTTC
TRBV12-3/TRBV12-4	.	TRBD1	TRBJ2-1	CASRAGTGGSYNEQFF	TGTGCCAGCAGAGCCGGGACAGGGGGTAGTTACAATGAGCAGTTCTTC
TRBV28	.	.	TRBJ1-2	CATLQPNYGYTF	TGTGCCACCCTCCAACCTAACTATGGCTACACCTTC
TRBV5-1	few	TRBD1	TRBJ2-6	CASTDRESSSGANVLTF	TGCGCCAGTACCGACAGGGAGTCGTCTTCTGGGGCCAACGTCCTGACTTTC
TRBV9	.	TRBD1	TRBJ1-2	CASSTRTGGQYGYTF	TGTGCCAGCAGCACTCGGACAGGGGGGCAATATGGCTACACCTTC
TRBV28	few	TRBD2	TRBJ2-1	CASSRPLAGGLNEQFF	TGTGCCAGCAGCCGACCCTTAGCGGGGGGTCTCAATGAGCAGTTCTTC